Listed here are 5 T cell receptor beta chains from one sample, sequenced in a study of technical replicates of blood from several donors. Profiled with immunoSEQ multiplex PCR; TCRdb holds only in-frame clones, not every one. The table lists about 85,000 clones, about 94% of them singletons. The sequenced material came from T cells isolated from PBMCs. These receptors all stem from a human donor in good health.

The rearrangement joins TRBV4-1 to TRBJ2-1; TRBD2 matches at 8 bases. Unmatched junction bases numbered 14, after V lost 5 bases and J lost 5 bases. Germline V CDR1 and CDR2: MGHRA, YSYEKL. There are 17 residues in the CDR3. Written as DNA, the CDR3 is TGCGCCAGCAGCTGGAACCTCGAGCGGGAGTCCCACAATGAGCAGTTCTTC. It codes for CASSWNLERESHNEQFF.

This chain links TRBV2 with TRBJ2-7, with a weak D call TRBD2 (5 bases). Germline V gene lookup returns CDR1 SNHLY and CDR2 FYNNEI. The CDR3 length is 13 residues. Trimming shortened V by 10 bases and J by 5 bases, and 18 bases separated the two germline ends. CDR3 sequence reads: CATSVTGINEQYF. CDR3 bases: TGTGCCACTAGTGTAACGGGGATAAACGAGCAGTACTTC.

CDR3 coding DNA: TGTGCCAGCGGACTATTAGACGGGGCAGCTAATGAAAAACTGTTTTTT. Protein sequence: CASGLLDGAANEKLFF. V gene TRBV27 combines with J gene TRBJ1-4; a possible D gene is TRBD1 (5 bases). This CDR3 is built from 16 residues. V lost 8 bases, J lost 3 bases, and 19 bases lay in between. CDR1 is MNHEY, CDR2 SMNVEV, per germline (reference sequence).

The CDR3 is CASSLWAGGTEAFF. The CDR3 coding sequence is TGCGCCAGCAGCTTGTGGGCAGGGGGTACTGAAGCTTTCTTT. The genes are TRBV5-1 and TRBJ1-1; 7 bases line up with TRBD1. Germline trimming cut 1 base from V and 5 bases from J; bases unmatched to any gene: 5. Germline V gene data show CDR1 as SGHRS and CDR2 as YFSETQ. This CDR3 is 14 amino acids long.

This clone has a single count. The chain carries TRBV5-4 and TRBJ1-5; 9 nucleotides match TRBD1. This CDR3 is 15 amino acids long. Per the germline V gene, CDR1 is SGHNT and CDR2 is YYREEE (reference sequence). The V gene end was trimmed by 6 bases and the J gene end by 3 bases; junction bases not matched to a gene: 7. This CDR3 reads CASTPGTGNNQPQHF. CDR3 DNA: TGTGCCAGCACACCCGGGACAGGGAACAATCAGCCCCAGCATTTT.